The rows below give T cell receptor beta chains drawn from one sample of a study of blood T cell repertoires in COVID-19. The table came from immunoSEQ multiplex PCR; TCRdb's copy has only in-frame clones and leaves some out. Here the sample spans 270,000 or so clones, 86% being singletons. What was sequenced was peripheral blood. The source of these receptors is a woman in her 30s with active or convalescent COVID-19. The CDR3 runs from the conserved cysteine through the conserved F or W. The D gene is left open where the match is weak. Some rows have no size entry. The others give once, few or many, or a class for an expanded clone.

CDR3 length | clone size | J gene | D gene | V gene | CDR3 protein | CDR3 DNA
16 | - | TRBJ2-7 | - | TRBV7-9 | CASSPRGGLSSYEQYF | TGTGCCAGCAGCCCAAGGGGGGGCCTCAGCTCCTACGAGCAGTACTTC
17 | once | TRBJ2-1 | TRBD2 | TRBV6-2/TRBV6-3 | CASSYIPGLAGRDEQFF | TGTGCCAGCAGTTACATTCCGGGGCTAGCGGGGAGGGATGAGCAGTTCTTC
15 | - | TRBJ1-5 | TRBD1 | TRBV7-3 | CASSKRDSLNQPQHF | TGTGCCAGCAGCAAACGGGACAGCCTTAATCAGCCCCAGCATTTT
12 | - | TRBJ1-1 | - | TRBV6-6 | CASRGTNTEAFF | TGTGCCAGCAGGGGGACAAACACTGAAGCTTTCTTT
13 | - | TRBJ2-2 | - | TRBV12-3/TRBV12-4 | CASRLQGAGELFF | TGTGCCAGCAGACTTCAGGGTGCCGGGGAGCTGTTTTTT
12 | - | TRBJ1-1 | TRBD1 | TRBV10-3 | CAVWDSNTEAFF | TGTGCCGTCTGGGACAGCAACACTGAAGCTTTCTTT
12 | - | TRBJ1-5 | - | TRBV28 | CASSPREQPQHF | TGTGCCAGCAGTCCCCGGGAGCAGCCCCAGCATTTT
16 | - | TRBJ2-1 | TRBD1 | TRBV5-8 | CASSLHRDRGYNEQFF | TGTGCCAGCAGCTTGCACCGGGACAGGGGTTACAATGAGCAGTTCTTC
13 | - | TRBJ2-7 | TRBD1 | TRBV18 | CASSPTGNYEQYF | TGTGCCAGCTCACCGACAGGGAACTACGAGCAGTACTTC
17 | once | TRBJ2-1 | - | TRBV21-1 | CASSGTSGGNDPDEQFF | TGTGCCAGCAGCGGGACTAGCGGGGGTAATGACCCCGATGAGCAGTTCTTC
16 | - | TRBJ1-1 | - | TRBV6-5 | CASSYGGSPRDTEAFF | TGTGCCAGCAGTTACGGGGGCAGCCCCCGGGACACTGAAGCTTTCTTT
15 | - | TRBJ2-1 | - | TRBV9 | CASSPQGLIYNEQFF | TGTGCCAGCAGCCCACAAGGACTGATTTACAATGAGCAGTTCTTC
14 | - | TRBJ1-4 | TRBD1 | TRBV6-5 | CASGRGQGDEKLFF | TGTGCCAGCGGACGGGGACAGGGAGATGAAAAACTGTTTTTT
13 | - | TRBJ1-1 | - | TRBV7-3 | CASSLFRGTEAFF | TGTGCCAGCAGCCTTTTTCGAGGGACTGAAGCTTTCTTT
14 | - | TRBJ1-5 | - | TRBV10-3 | CAISESAGNQPQHF | TGTGCCATCAGTGAGTCGGCCGGCAATCAGCCCCAGCATTTT
15 | - | TRBJ1-1 | - | TRBV2 | CASIQGLGYDTEAFF | TGTGCCAGTATCCAGGGTTTAGGCTATGACACTGAAGCTTTCTTT
19 | - | TRBJ2-6 | TRBD1 | TRBV6-2/TRBV6-3 | CASSYSIGQGRTGANVLTF | TGTGCCAGCAGTTACTCAATCGGACAGGGGAGAACTGGGGCCAACGTCCTGACTTTC
17 | - | TRBJ1-5 | TRBD1 | TRBV2 | CASSGPRQGRGNQPQHF | TGTGCCAGCAGTGGTCCTCGACAGGGTAGGGGCAATCAGCCCCAGCATTTT
16 | - | TRBJ1-6 | TRBD1 | TRBV5-1 | CASRGGTGALSSPLHF | TGCGCCAGCCGGGGTGGAACAGGGGCCTTGAGTTCACCCCTCCACTTT
14 | few | TRBJ2-1 | - | TRBV6-5 | CASSRDRNYNEQFF | TGTGCCAGCAGTCGCGACAGGAACTACAATGAGCAGTTCTTC
14 | - | TRBJ1-2 | - | TRBV13 | CASSLEGGSYGYTF | TGTGCCAGCAGCTTAGAAGGCGGGAGCTATGGCTACACCTTC
14 | once | TRBJ2-2 | - | TRBV10-3 | CAIRGTPNTGELFF | TGTGCCATCAGGGGGACACCGAACACCGGGGAGCTGTTTTTT
18 | - | TRBJ2-2 | - | TRBV24-1 | CATSDPEQGGNPTGELFF | TGTGCCACCAGTGACCCGGAACAGGGAGGGAATCCAACCGGGGAGCTGTTTTTT
17 | - | TRBJ1-5 | - | TRBV29-1 | CSVEDHTQRVSNQPQHF | TGCAGCGTTGAAGATCACACCCAGCGGGTGTCGAATCAGCCCCAGCATTTT
14 | - | TRBJ2-1 | - | TRBV7-3 | CASSRESSYNEQFF | TGTGCCAGCAGTCGTGAGAGCTCCTACAATGAGCAGTTCTTC
13 | - | TRBJ2-2 | - | TRBV4-1 | CASSRLRAGELFF | TGCGCCAGCAGCCGCCTCAGGGCCGGGGAGCTGTTTTTT
14 | few | TRBJ1-6 | TRBD1 | TRBV10-3 | CAISPTGGNSPLHF | TGTGCCATCAGCCCGACAGGGGGCAATTCACCCCTCCACTTT
16 | - | TRBJ2-1 | TRBD1 | TRBV7-8 | CASRPTGYGSYNEQFF | TGTGCCAGCAGACCGACAGGGTATGGGTCCTACAATGAGCAGTTCTTC
15 | many | TRBJ2-4 | - | TRBV27 | CASSSASPGLVIQYF | TGTGCCAGCAGTAGCGCCTCACCCGGGTTAGTCATTCAGTACTTC
16 | once | TRBJ2-7 | TRBD2 | TRBV28 | CASSFASGGAPREQYF | TGTGCCAGCAGTTTTGCTAGCGGGGGGGCCCCCAGGGAGCAGTACTTC
14 | many | TRBJ1-1 | - | TRBV5-4 | CASSLQQQTTEAFF | TGTGCCAGCAGCTTGCAGCAACAGACCACTGAAGCTTTCTTT
14 | - | TRBJ2-2 | TRBD2 | TRBV6-5 | CASKRTGGAGELFF | TGTGCCAGCAAAAGAACTGGGGGGGCCGGGGAGCTGTTTTTT
13 | - | TRBJ1-2 | - | TRBV5-1 | CASSIAANYGYTF | TGCGCCAGCAGCATAGCAGCTAACTATGGCTACACCTTC
17 | - | TRBJ2-1 | - | TRBV9 | CASSVNRRASSYNEQFF | TGTGCCAGCAGCGTTAACAGGAGGGCTAGCTCCTACAATGAGCAGTTCTTC
15 | - | TRBJ2-2 | - | TRBV4-1 | CASSSSSGNTGELFF | TGCGCCAGCAGCTCGAGTAGCGGGAACACCGGGGAGCTGTTTTTT
16 | once | TRBJ1-3 | - | TRBV9 | CASSVLDSGTGNTIYF | TGTGCCAGCAGCGTGCTCGACAGCGGGACTGGAAACACCATATATTTT
13 | - | TRBJ1-2 | TRBD1 | TRBV9 | CASSNRQGKGYTF | TGTGCCAGCAGCAACCGACAGGGTAAAGGCTACACCTTC
15 | once | TRBJ2-7 | TRBD1 | TRBV5-8 | CASSLTGGGLYEQYF | TGTGCCAGCAGCCTAACAGGGGGTGGTCTTTACGAGCAGTACTTC
14 | - | TRBJ1-2 | - | TRBV5-4 | CASSPRGQNYGYTF | TGTGCCAGCAGCCCCCGAGGTCAGAACTATGGCTACACCTTC
15 | - | TRBJ1-1 | - | TRBV19 | CASSMMAGLGTEAFF | TGTGCCAGTAGTATGATGGCGGGATTGGGAACTGAAGCTTTCTTT
13 | once | TRBJ2-5 | TRBD1 | TRBV7-9 | CASSRGQKETQYF | TGTGCCAGCAGCCGGGGACAGAAAGAGACCCAGTACTTC
15 | - | TRBJ2-1 | TRBD1 | TRBV7-6 | CASSLARTGFHEQFF | TGTGCCAGCAGCTTAGCGAGGACAGGGTTTCATGAGCAGTTCTTC
15 | - | TRBJ2-3 | - | TRBV28 | CASSLAGAGTDTQYF | TGTGCCAGCAGTTTAGCGGGGGCTGGCACAGATACGCAGTATTTT
11 | - | TRBJ1-1 | - | TRBV19 | CASSIYFEAFF | TGTGCCAGTAGTATTTATTTTGAAGCTTTCTTT
10 | - | TRBJ2-1 | - | TRBV20-1 | CSPSYNEQFF | TGCAGTCCATCCTACAATGAGCAGTTCTTC
17 | - | TRBJ2-5 | TRBD1 | TRBV3-1/TRBV3-2 | CASSQVPQTGVQETQYF | TGTGCCAGCAGCCAAGTGCCCCAGACAGGGGTCCAAGAGACCCAGTACTTC
17 | few | TRBJ1-1 | TRBD1 | TRBV13 | CASSGQGANGIVTEAFF | TGTGCCAGCTCGGGACAGGGGGCGAATGGGATTGTCACTGAAGCTTTCTTT
16 | - | TRBJ2-2 | TRBD1 | TRBV3-1/TRBV3-2 | CASSQARTGGTGELFF | TGTGCCAGCAGCCAAGCTCGGACAGGGGGAACCGGGGAGCTGTTTTTT
13 | - | TRBJ1-1 | - | TRBV19 | CASSRGLNTEAFF | TGTGCCAGTAGTAGGGGCCTGAACACTGAAGCTTTCTTT
13 | - | TRBJ1-2 | - | TRBV7-2 | CASSLGQNYGYTF | TGTGCCAGCAGCTTAGGCCAGAACTATGGCTACACCTTC
17 | - | TRBJ2-3 | TRBD2 | TRBV4-1 | CASSRGDGGAGQDTQYF | TGCGCCAGCAGCCGTGGTGACGGGGGGGCCGGTCAAGATACGCAGTATTTT
15 | - | TRBJ1-6 | - | TRBV5-4 | CASSFHSRKASPLHF | TGTGCCAGCAGCTTCCACAGCAGGAAGGCTTCACCCCTCCACTTT
15 | - | TRBJ1-6 | - | TRBV3-1/TRBV3-2 | CASSLRRGYNSPLHF | TGTGCCAGCAGCCTGAGACGGGGCTATAATTCACCCCTCCACTTT
14 | once | TRBJ2-2 | TRBD1 | TRBV4-3 | CASSLTGGTGELFF | TGCGCCAGCAGCCTCACAGGGGGCACCGGGGAGCTGTTTTTT
18 | - | TRBJ1-2 | - | TRBV30 | CAWSATPHLDRTNYGYTF | TGTGCCTGGAGCGCAACCCCACACCTGGACAGAACTAACTATGGCTACACCTTC
14 | - | TRBJ2-6 | - | TRBV6-2/TRBV6-3 | CASSYTSGANVLTF | TGTGCCAGCAGTTACACATCTGGGGCCAACGTCCTGACTTTC
13 | once | TRBJ2-5 | TRBD1 | TRBV2 | CASDGQDQETQYF | TGTGCCAGTGATGGACAGGACCAAGAGACCCAGTACTTC